This TCR beta chain was documented in a study of T cell changes during pregnancy in multiple sclerosis. V trimming: 5 bases; J trimming: 1 base; junction bases outside the gene matches: 4. The germline V gene has CDR1 MNHEY and CDR2 SMNVEV (reference sequence). The CDR3 length is 14 residues. Libraries were prepared by immunoSEQ multiplex PCR; TCRdb keeps only in-frame clonotypes and omits some of them. Of about 85,000 clones detected, approximately 90% appear once; the ten largest clones hold roughly 2.5%. The sequenced sample was peripheral blood, obtained in the first trimester of pregnancy. This rearrangement joins TRBV27 to TRBJ1-2, with 7 bases fitting TRBD1. This clonotype was sampled from a female donor with multiple sclerosis, enrolled in a pregnancy study. CDR3 DNA: TGTGCCAGCAGTAGGGACAGATTTAACTATGGCTACACCTTC. This codes for CASSRDRFNYGYTF.